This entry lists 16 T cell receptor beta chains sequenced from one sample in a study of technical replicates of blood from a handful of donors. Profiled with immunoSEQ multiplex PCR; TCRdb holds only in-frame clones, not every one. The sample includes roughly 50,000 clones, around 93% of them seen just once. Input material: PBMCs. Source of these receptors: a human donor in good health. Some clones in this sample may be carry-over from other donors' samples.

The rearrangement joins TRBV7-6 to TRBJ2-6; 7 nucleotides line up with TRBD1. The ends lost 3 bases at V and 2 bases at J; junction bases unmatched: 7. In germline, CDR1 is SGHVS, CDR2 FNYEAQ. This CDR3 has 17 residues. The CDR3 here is CASSLTGYGAGANVLTF. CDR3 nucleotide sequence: TGTGCCAGCAGCTTGACAGGGTACGGGGCTGGGGCCAACGTCCTGACTTTC.

This chain's CDR3 is CASSPDRSQETQYF. The CDR3 nucleotides read TGTGCCAGCAGTCCAGACAGGAGTCAGGAGACCCAGTACTTC. The rearrangement joins TRBV28 to TRBJ2-5; possibly TRBD1 for D (6 bases). V dropped 5 bases and J dropped 5 bases, with 15 bases sitting between them. Germline V gene lookup returns CDR1 MDHEN and CDR2 SYDVKM. This CDR3 is built from 14 residues.

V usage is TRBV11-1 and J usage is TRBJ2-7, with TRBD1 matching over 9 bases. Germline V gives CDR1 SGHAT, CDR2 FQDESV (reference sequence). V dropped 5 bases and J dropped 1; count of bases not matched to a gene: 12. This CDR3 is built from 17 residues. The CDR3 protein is CASSPGQGKVRSYEQYF. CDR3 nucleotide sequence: TGTGCCAGCAGCCCGGGACAGGGAAAAGTTAGGTCCTACGAGCAGTACTTC.

Written as DNA, the CDR3 is TGTGCCAGCAGTGACCAGACTAGCGGGAAGGAGGAGCAGTACTTC. Amino acids: CASSDQTSGKEEQYF. The chain couples TRBV6-1 to TRBJ2-7, with 11 positions matching TRBD2. Germline V CDR1 and CDR2: MNHNS, SASEGT. Unmatched junction bases numbered 8, after V lost 3 bases and J lost 7 bases. This CDR3 is built from 15 residues.

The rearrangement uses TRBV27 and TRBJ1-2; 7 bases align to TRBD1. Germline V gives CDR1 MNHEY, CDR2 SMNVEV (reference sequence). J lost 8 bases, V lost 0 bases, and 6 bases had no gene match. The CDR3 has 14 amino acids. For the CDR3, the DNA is TGTGCCAGCAGTTTATCCGGGACAGCTTCCGGCTACACCTTC. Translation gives CASSLSGTASGYTF.

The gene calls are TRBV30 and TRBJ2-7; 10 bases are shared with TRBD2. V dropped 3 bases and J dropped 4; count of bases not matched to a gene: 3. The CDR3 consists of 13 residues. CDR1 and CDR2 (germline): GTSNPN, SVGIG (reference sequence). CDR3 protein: CAWRLAGEYEQYF. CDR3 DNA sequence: TGTGCCTGGAGGCTAGCGGGAGAATACGAGCAGTACTTC.

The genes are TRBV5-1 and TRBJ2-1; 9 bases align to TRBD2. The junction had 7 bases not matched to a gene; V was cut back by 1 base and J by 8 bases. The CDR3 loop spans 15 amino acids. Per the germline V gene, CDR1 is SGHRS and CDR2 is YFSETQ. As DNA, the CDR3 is TGCGCCAGCAGCTTGATTAGCGGGAGTCCGTATGAGCAGTTCTTC. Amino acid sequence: CASSLISGSPYEQFF.

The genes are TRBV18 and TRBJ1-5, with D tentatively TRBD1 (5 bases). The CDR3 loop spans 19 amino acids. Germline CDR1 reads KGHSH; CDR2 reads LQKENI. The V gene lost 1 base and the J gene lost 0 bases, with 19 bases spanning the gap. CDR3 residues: CASSPLRVFGGNSNQPQHF. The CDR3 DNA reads TGTGCCAGCTCACCACTTAGAGTGTTCGGGGGAAATAGCAATCAGCCCCAGCATTTT.

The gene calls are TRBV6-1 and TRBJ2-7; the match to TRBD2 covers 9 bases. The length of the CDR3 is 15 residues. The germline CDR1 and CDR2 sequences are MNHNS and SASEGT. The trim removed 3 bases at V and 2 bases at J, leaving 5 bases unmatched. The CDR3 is CASSERLAAPYEQYF. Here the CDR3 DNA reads TGTGCCAGCAGTGAGCGACTAGCGGCACCCTACGAGCAGTACTTC.

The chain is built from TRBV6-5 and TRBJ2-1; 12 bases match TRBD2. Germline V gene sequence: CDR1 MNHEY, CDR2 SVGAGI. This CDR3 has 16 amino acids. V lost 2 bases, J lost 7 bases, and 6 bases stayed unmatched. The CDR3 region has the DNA TGTGCCAGCAGTTACGCTAGCGGGGGGGCGAGGAATGAGCAGTTCTTC. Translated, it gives CASSYASGGARNEQFF.

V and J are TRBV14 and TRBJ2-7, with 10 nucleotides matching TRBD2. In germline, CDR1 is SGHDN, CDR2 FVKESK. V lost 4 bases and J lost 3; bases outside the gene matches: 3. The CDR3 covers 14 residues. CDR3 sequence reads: CASSLIAGGYEQYF. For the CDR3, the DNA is TGTGCCAGCAGCCTGATAGCGGGAGGCTACGAGCAGTACTTC. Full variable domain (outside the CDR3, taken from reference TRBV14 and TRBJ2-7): EAGVTQFPSHSVIEKGQTVTLRCDPISGHDNLYWYRRVMGKEIKFLLHFVKESKQDESGMPNNRFLAERTGGTYSTLKVQPAELEDSGVYFCASSLIAGGYEQYFGPGTRLTVT.

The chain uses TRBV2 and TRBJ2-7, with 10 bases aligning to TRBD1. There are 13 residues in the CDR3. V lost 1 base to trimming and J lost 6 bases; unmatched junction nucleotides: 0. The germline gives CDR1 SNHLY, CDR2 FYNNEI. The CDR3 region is CASSEGTGGEQYF. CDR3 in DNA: TGTGCCAGCAGTGAAGGGACAGGGGGCGAGCAGTACTTC.

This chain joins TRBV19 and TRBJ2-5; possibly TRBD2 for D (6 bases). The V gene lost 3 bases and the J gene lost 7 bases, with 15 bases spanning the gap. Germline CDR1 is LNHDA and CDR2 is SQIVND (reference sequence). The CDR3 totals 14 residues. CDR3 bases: TGTGCCAGTAGTATCACAGGAGGGTCTCGGACCCAGTACTTC. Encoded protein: CASSITGGSRTQYF. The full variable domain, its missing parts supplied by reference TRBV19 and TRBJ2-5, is DGGITQSPKYLFRKEGQNVTLSCEQNLNHDAMYWYRQDPGQGLRLIYYSQIVNDFQKGDIAEGYSVSREKKESFPLTVTSAQKNPTAFYLCASSITGGSRTQYFGPGTRLLVL.

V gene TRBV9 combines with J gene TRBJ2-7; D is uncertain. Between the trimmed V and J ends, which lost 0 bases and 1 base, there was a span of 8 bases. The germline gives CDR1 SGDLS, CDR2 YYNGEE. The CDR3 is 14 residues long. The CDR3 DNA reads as TGTGCCAGCAGCGTAGCCCAACTTTCCTACGAGCAGTACTTC. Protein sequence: CASSVAQLSYEQYF.

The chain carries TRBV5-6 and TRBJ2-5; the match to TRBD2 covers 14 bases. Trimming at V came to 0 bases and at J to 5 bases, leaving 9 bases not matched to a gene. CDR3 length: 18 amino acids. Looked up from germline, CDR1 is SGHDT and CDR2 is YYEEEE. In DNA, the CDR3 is TGTGCCAGCAGCTTGGAGGGACTAGCGGGAGACGATGGGGAGACCCAGTACTTC. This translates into CASSLEGLAGDDGETQYF.

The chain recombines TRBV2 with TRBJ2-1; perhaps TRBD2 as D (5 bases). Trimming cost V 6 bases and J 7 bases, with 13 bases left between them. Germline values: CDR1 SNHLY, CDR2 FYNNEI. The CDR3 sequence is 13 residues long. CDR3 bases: TGTGCCAGCAGAACAAATCGGGGAAATGAGCAGTTCTTC. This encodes CASRTNRGNEQFF.